The 11 T cell receptor beta chains listed next were all sequenced from one sample in a study of cytomegalovirus exposure and HLA in healthy donors. A multiplex PCR was run with 60 Vbeta primers and 13 Jbeta primers. Only in-frame clones appear in the TCRdb table, and some are missing; sequencing was by immunoSEQ multiplex PCR. The sample shows about 140,000 clones, roughly 80% of them seen only once. Sequencing used PBMCs. These receptors came from a man aged 40-50 years in good health and CMV-seropositive.

This chain's CDR3 is CASSVGYRASGNTIYF. CDR3 bases: TGTGCCAGCAGCGTAGGGTACAGAGCCTCTGGAAACACCATATATTTT. The rearrangement joins TRBV9 to TRBJ1-3, with no clear D. Germline CDR1 is SGDLS and CDR2 is YYNGEE. Trimming removed 0 bases from V and 0 bases from J, with 10 bases in between. There are 16 residues in the CDR3.

V gene TRBV7-2 combines with J gene TRBJ2-7, with 10 bases lining up with TRBD2. The germline V gene has CDR1 SGHTA and CDR2 FQGNSA. V gave up 1 base and J gave up 4 bases; unmatched junction bases: 4. CDR3 length equals 15 residues. The CDR3 DNA is TGTGCCAGCAGCTTAGGACTAGCGGGTCTATACGAGCAGTACTTC. It yields the protein CASSLGLAGLYEQYF. The variable domain in full, with the rest retrieved from reference TRBV7-2 and TRBJ2-7, is GAGVSQSPSNKVTEKGKDVELRCDPISGHTALYWYRQSLGQGLEFLIYFQGNSAPDKSGLPSDRFSAERTGGSVSTLTIQRTQQEDSAVYLCASSLGLAGLYEQYFGPGTRLTVT.

This chain joins TRBV2 and TRBJ1-4; 7 bases align to TRBD1. CDR1 and CDR2 (germline): SNHLY, FYNNEI. This CDR3 spans 14 amino acids. Trimming removed 7 bases from V and 4 bases from J; junction bases left unmatched: 6. CDR3 sequence reads: CASNRGRINEKLFF. CDR3 bases: TGTGCCAGCAATAGGGGGCGGATTAATGAAAAACTGTTTTTT.

The J gene is TRBJ2-1, the V gene TRBV19; TRBD2 is a possible D gene (6 bases). Germline CDR1 is LNHDA and CDR2 is SQIVND (reference sequence). Trimming cost V 1 base and J 7 bases, with 11 bases left between them. This CDR3 region has 14 residues. The CDR3 region has the DNA TGTGCCAGTAGTATAGCGGGAGCTCTAAATGAGCAGTTCTTC. Its translation is CASSIAGALNEQFF.

The J gene is TRBJ2-5, the V gene TRBV13, with D possibly matching TRBD2 (7 bases). Between the trimmed V and J ends, which lost 5 bases and 3 bases, there was a span of 16 bases. The V gene's germline CDR1 is PRHDT and CDR2 FYEKMQ (reference sequence). CDR3 length: 15 residues. This CDR3 is CASSPKGGPKETQYF. CDR3 DNA sequence: TGTGCCAGCAGCCCAAAGGGGGGGCCGAAAGAGACCCAGTACTTC.

V usage is TRBV9 and J usage is TRBJ1-2; a weak D match, TRBD1 (6 bases). The V and J ends lost 3 bases and 3 bases respectively, with 18 bases between them. Germline values: CDR1 SGDLS, CDR2 YYNGEE. The CDR3 is 16 amino acids. CDR3 residues: CASSATGPSLHYGYTF. CDR3 sequence (DNA): TGTGCCAGCAGCGCCACAGGGCCCTCACTCCACTATGGCTACACCTTC.

The chain combines TRBV4-1 with TRBJ2-7; D not certain. This CDR3 contains 14 residues. Germline V gene sequence: CDR1 MGHRA, CDR2 YSYEKL. Trimming removed 2 bases at V and 3 bases at J, with 11 bases between. CDR3 amino acids: CASSQQDSGYEQYF. DNA for the CDR3: TGCGCCAGCAGCCAACAGGATTCTGGCTACGAGCAGTACTTC.

V usage is TRBV2 and J usage is TRBJ2-7; tentative D call: TRBD1 (6 bases). Germline V gene data show CDR1 as SNHLY and CDR2 as FYNNEI. Trimming removed 6 bases at V and 3 bases at J, with 9 bases between. The CDR3 is 12 amino acids. Written as DNA, the CDR3 is TGTGCCAGCAGGGACAGTTACTACGAGCAGTACTTC. This translates into CASRDSYYEQYF.

This chain connects TRBV5-6 to TRBJ1-5, with D maybe TRBD1 (5 bases). CDR3 length: 17 residues. Germline V gene lookup returns CDR1 SGHDT and CDR2 YYEEEE. The V end lost 1 base, the J end lost 0 bases, and 14 bases lay between the germline ends. CDR3 sequence (DNA): TGTGCCAGCAGCTTGAGACAGTCCGCCTTTAGCAATCAGCCCCAGCATTTT. Its translation is CASSLRQSAFSNQPQHF. Variable domain in full (rest from reference TRBV5-6 and TRBJ1-5): DAGVTQSPTHLIKTRGQQVTLRCSPKSGHDTVSWYQQALGQGPQFIFQYYEEEERQRGNFPDRFSGHQFPNYSSELNVNALLLGDSALYLCASSLRQSAFSNQPQHFGDGTRLSIL.

In DNA, the CDR3 is TGCACCAGCAGCCAAGATTCCGGAGTTTACAATGAGCAGTTCTTC. Translated: CTSSQDSGVYNEQFF. This chain links TRBV1 with TRBJ2-1; the table's D call of TRBD2 was not tested on the DNA. TRBV1 has pseudogene status. This CDR3 region has 15 residues.

CDR3 sequence: CASSQDRDSLYEQYF. CDR3 sequence (DNA): TGCGCCAGCAGCCAAGATCGGGACAGTTTGTACGAGCAGTACTTC. The chain is built from TRBV4-3 and TRBJ2-7, with TRBD1 identical over 7 bases. The junction had 6 bases not matched to a gene; V was cut back by 0 bases and J by 4 bases. Per germline, CDR1 LGHNA and CDR2 YSLEER. CDR3 length equals 15 residues.